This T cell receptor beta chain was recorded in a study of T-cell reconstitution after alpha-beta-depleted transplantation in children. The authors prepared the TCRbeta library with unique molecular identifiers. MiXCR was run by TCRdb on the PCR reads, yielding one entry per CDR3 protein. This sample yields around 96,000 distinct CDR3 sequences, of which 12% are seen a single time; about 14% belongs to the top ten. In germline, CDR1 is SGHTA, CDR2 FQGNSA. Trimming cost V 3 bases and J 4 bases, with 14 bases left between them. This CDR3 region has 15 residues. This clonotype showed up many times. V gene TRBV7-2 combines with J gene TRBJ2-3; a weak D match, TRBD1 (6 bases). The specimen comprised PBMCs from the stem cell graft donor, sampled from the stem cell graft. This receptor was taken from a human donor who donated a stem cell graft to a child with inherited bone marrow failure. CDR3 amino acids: CASSFSQTGADTQYF. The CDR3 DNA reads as TGTGCCAGCAGCTTTAGCCAGACAGGCGCAGATACGCAGTATTTT.